This T cell receptor beta chain was documented in a study of T cell repertoires in ileal Crohn's disease (dated by TCRdb to between 2018 and 2021). Some background on the complete study: The median duration of disease was 7.5 to 9.5 years, and at the time of surgery 35% of patients were active smokers. Every patient underwent surgery because of a complication, which was stricturing disease in around 61% of cases and penetrating disease in about 40%. Postoperative therapy was given to about half of the patients, with thiopurines administered to over 10 patients and anti-TNF agents administered to more than 15 patients. TCR repertoire analysis was done in roughly 57 Crohn's disease patients from a prospective multicentre cohort. The study was conducted in parallel with a multicentre cohort built to find predictors of early endoscopic recurrence after ileocolonic resection. A Rutgeerts score above i0 was used to define endoscopic postoperative recurrence. A total of around 150 mucosal samples from around 60 patients were sequenced, collected from several sites on the surgical specimen as well as at postoperative endoscopy. The research as a whole found: Compared with non-smokers, patients who were active smokers at surgery showed a significantly higher proportion of clonal expansions (25.9% vs 17.9%, p=0.02). More high-frequency clones were carried by sorted CD8 T cells than by CD4 T cells, suggesting that mucosal expansions were mainly CD8. Only a subgroup of patients, of unstated size, had their mucosal CD4 and CD8 T cells sorted and sequenced. Endoscopic recurrence was linked to a higher percentage of high-frequency clones at surgery, and recurrence occurred in every patient whose clonality exceeded 26.8% (18/57).

This clone was seen once. Its antigen specificity is not known. Base quality data are lacking; no much larger clone is found one base away. The CDR3 sequence holds 14 residues, the cysteine and phenylalanine included. Only the CDR3 portion is preserved as DNA: 42 bases, with reading frame beginning at the first base. V lost 7 bases and J lost 1 base, and the count of bases not matched to a germline gene is 6. Via the germline V gene, CDR1 is MNHNS and CDR2 SASEGT. Adults with ileal or ileocolonic Crohn's disease and an indication for ileocolonic resection were eligible for inclusion. Before DNA extraction, whole ileal mucosal biopsies were kept frozen at -80 degrees C. Genomic DNA was isolated from frozen whole biopsies using a TRizol-based method, and the DNA was quantified with a NanoDrop 2000 spectrophotometer. For commercial TCRB immunosequencing, approximately 460 nanograms of biopsy DNA were submitted for each sample. CDR3 regions were amplified from genomic DNA by Adaptive Biotechnology using a two-step, amplification bias-controlled multiplex PCR. The first PCR used primers for every V and J gene segment; the second PCR added barcodes and Illumina adapters. CDR3 libraries were sequenced using an Illumina instrument. Processing in the source paper ran as follows. The analysis drew on both the pipelines supplied by the vendor and custom analysis of the raw data in R/Bioconductor running R version 3.3.0. Clonality, which ranges from 0 to 1, was calculated as the inverse of the normalised Shannon entropy across all productive clones. High-frequency clones were defined as the share of the repertoire occupied by the top 100 clones, with only clones passing a 95% confidence test being retained. Repertoire diversity was measured with the Simpson index, and overlap between samples was measured with the Morisita-Horn index. The table comes from immuneACCESS by way of TCRdb, which keeps in-frame sequences with V and J called. Part of the clones is missing from these tables; in studies checked, under half for an unresolved V gene and the rest for unknown reasons. The DNA gave D and trimming, while V, J and clone size come from that table. For this sample there are 7,000 to 8,500 clones; roughly 82% appear just once. Clones ranked in the top ten supply 8% to 9.5% of the sample.

The sequencing input was ileal tissue. This clonotype was obtained from an adult with Crohn's disease. The rearrangement combines TRBV6-1 with TRBJ1-1; 7 junctional bases match TRBD1. The CDR3 region has the sequence CASMTGTANTEAFF. The DNA sequence reads TGTGCCAGCATGACCGGGACAGCGAACACTGAAGCTTTCTTT.